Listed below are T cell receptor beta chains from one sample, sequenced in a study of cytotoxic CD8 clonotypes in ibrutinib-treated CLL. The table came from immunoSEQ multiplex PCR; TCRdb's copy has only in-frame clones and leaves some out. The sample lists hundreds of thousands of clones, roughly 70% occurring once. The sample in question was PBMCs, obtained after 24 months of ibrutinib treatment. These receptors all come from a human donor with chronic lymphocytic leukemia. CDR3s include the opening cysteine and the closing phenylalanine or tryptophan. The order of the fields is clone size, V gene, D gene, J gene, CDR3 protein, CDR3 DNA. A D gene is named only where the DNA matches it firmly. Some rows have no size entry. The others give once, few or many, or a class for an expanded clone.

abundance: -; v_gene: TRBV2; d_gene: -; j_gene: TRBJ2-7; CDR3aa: CASSDRDFHWHYEQYF; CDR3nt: TGTGCCAGCAGTGATCGGGACTTTCATTGGCACTACGAGCAGTACTTC
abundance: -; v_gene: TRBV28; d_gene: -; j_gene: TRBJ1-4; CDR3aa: CASSPPDDGDEKLFF; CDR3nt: TGTGCCAGCAGCCCCCCGGATGACGGCGATGAAAAACTGTTTTTT
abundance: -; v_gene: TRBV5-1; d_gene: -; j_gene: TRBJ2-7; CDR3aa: CASSLNEAYEQYF; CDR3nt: TGCGCCAGCAGCTTGAACGAAGCCTACGAGCAGTACTTC
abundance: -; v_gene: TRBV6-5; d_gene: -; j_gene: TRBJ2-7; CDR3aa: CASNSPDRGMYEQYF; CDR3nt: TGTGCCAGCAACTCCCCGGACCGGGGCATGTACGAGCAGTACTTC
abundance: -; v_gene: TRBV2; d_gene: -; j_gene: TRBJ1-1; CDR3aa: CASSEGGQLSREAFF; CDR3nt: TGTGCCAGCAGTGAAGGAGGACAGCTTTCTCGTGAAGCTTTCTTT
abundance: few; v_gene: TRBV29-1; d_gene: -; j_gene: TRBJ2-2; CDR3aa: CSVAGRTGELFF; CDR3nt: TGCAGCGTCGCAGGCCGCACCGGGGAGCTGTTTTTT
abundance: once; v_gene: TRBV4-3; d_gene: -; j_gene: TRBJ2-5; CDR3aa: CASSQDLGAASGETQYF; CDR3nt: TGCGCCAGCAGCCAAGATCTTGGTGCGGCCAGTGGAGAGACCCAGTACTTC
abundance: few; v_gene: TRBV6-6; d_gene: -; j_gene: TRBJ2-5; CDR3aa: CASSYQGHQQETQYF; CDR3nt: TGTGCCAGCAGTTACCAGGGACACCAGCAAGAGACCCAGTACTTC
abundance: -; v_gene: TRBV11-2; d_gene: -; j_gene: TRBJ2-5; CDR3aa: CASTSEDVGNF; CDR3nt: TGTGCCAGCACCTCCGAGGATGTAGGCAACTTC
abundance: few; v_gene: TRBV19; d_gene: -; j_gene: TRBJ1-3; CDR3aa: CASSTGLGNTIYF; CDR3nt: TGTGCCAGTAGTACGGGCCTCGGAAACACCATATATTTT
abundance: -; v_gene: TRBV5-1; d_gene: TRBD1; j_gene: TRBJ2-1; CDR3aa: CASSFLAGGNEQFF; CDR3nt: TGCGCCAGCAGCTTTCTGGCAGGGGGCAATGAGCAGTTCTTC
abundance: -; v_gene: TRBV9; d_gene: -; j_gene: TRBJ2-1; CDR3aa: CASSGSWDEQFF; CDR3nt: TGTGCCAGCAGCGGGAGTTGGGATGAGCAGTTCTTC
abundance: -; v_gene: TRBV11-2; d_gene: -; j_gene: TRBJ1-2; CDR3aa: CASSPQSTYGYTF; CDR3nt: TGTGCCAGCAGCCCTCAGTCCACCTATGGCTACACCTTC
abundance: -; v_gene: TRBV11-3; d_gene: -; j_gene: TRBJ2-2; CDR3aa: CASSSGLFTGELFF; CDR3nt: TGTGCCAGCAGCTCCGGACTATTCACCGGGGAGCTGTTTTTT
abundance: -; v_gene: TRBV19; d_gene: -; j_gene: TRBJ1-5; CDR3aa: CASSVNQEQPQHF; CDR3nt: TGTGCCAGTAGTGTCAACCAGGAGCAGCCCCAGCATTTT
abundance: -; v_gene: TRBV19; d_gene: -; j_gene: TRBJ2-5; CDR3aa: CASGGQFQETQYF; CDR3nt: TGTGCCAGTGGCGGACAGTTCCAAGAGACCCAGTACTTC
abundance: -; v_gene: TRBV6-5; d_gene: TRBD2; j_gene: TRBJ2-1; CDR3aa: CASSILAGDGNEQFF; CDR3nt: TGTGCCAGCAGCATACTAGCGGGAGATGGAAATGAGCAGTTCTTC
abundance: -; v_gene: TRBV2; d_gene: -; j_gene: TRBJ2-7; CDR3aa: CASEKGGANEQYF; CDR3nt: TGTGCCAGCGAAAAAGGGGGGGCCAACGAGCAGTACTTC
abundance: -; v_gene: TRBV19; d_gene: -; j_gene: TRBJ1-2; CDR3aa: CASSIGRAEGNYGYTF; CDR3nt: TGTGCCAGTAGTATCGGACGCGCCGAAGGGAACTATGGCTACACCTTC
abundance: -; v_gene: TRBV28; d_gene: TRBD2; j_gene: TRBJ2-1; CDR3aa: CASSWADGGGRTYNEQFF; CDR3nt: TGTGCCAGCAGTTGGGCCGATGGTGGCGGGAGGACCTACAATGAGCAGTTCTTC
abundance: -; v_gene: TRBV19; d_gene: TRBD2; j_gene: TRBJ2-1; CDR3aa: CASSISSGRVEDEQFF; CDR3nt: TGTGCCAGTAGTATCTCAAGCGGGAGGGTAGAGGATGAGCAGTTCTTC
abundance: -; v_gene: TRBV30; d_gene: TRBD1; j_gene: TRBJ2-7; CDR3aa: CAWSAPWTGAYEQYF; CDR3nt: TGTGCCTGGAGTGCCCCATGGACAGGAGCCTACGAGCAGTACTTC
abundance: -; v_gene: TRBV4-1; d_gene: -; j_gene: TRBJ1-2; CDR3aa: CASSQSGDGPSNYGYTF; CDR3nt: TGCGCCAGCAGCCAAAGCGGAGACGGACCCTCTAACTATGGCTACACCTTC
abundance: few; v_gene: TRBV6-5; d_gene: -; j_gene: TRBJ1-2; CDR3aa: CASRFGQIYGYTF; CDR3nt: TGTGCCAGCAGATTTGGACAGATCTATGGCTACACCTTC
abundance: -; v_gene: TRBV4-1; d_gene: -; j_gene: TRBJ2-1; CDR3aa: CASSQEGAANEQFF; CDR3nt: TGCGCCAGCAGCCAAGAGGGAGCAGCTAATGAGCAGTTCTTC
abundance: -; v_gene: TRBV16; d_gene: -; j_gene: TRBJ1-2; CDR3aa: CASSQSEGYGYTF; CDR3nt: TGTGCCAGCAGCCAATCGGAGGGGTATGGCTACACCTTC
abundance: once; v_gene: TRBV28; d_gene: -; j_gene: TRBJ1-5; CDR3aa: CASSFSRQVGNQPQHF; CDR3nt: TGTGCCAGCAGTTTTTCGAGACAGGTGGGAAATCAGCCCCAGCATTTT
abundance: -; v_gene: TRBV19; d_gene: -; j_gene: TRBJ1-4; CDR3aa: CASSPRTGNEKLFF; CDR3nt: TGTGCCAGTAGTCCCCGAACAGGGAATGAAAAACTGTTTTTT
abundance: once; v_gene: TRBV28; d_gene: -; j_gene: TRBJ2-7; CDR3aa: CASSLWSEANYEQYF; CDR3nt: TGTGCCAGCAGTTTATGGAGTGAAGCAAACTACGAGCAGTACTTC
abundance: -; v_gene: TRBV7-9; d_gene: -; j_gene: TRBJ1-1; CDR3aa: CASSLGVANTEAFF; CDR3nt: TGTGCCAGCAGCCTAGGGGTCGCCAACACTGAAGCTTTCTTT
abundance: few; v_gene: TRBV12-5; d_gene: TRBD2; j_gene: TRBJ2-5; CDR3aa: CASGKGVLAGEVQETQYF; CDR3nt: TGTGCTAGTGGGAAAGGCGTACTAGCGGGAGAAGTCCAAGAGACCCAGTACTTC
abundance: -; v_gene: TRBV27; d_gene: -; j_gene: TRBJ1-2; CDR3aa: CASSPGLAYGYTF; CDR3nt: TGTGCCAGCAGCCCGGGTCTTGCCTATGGCTACACCTTC
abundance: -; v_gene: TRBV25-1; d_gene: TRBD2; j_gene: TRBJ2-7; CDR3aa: CASSEIQGTSGTYEQYF; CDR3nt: TGTGCCAGCAGTGAAATCCAGGGGACTAGCGGTACCTACGAGCAGTACTTC
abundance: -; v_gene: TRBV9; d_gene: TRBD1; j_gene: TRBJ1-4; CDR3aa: CASSGGSGQGHEKLFF; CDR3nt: TGTGCCAGCAGCGGCGGATCGGGACAGGGGCATGAAAAACTGTTTTTT
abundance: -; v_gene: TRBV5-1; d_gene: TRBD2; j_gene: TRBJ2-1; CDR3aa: CASSFSGTSGYNEQFF; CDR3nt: TGCGCCAGCAGCTTCTCCGGGACTAGCGGATACAATGAGCAGTTCTTC
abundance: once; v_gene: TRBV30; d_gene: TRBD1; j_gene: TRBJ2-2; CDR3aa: CACKGQGAAGELFF; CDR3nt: TGTGCCTGTAAGGGACAGGGGGCGGCCGGGGAGCTGTTTTTT
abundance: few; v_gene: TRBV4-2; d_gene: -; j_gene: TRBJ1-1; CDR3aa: CASSPYGNTEAFF; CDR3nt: TGTGCCAGCAGCCCGTACGGGAACACTGAAGCTTTCTTT
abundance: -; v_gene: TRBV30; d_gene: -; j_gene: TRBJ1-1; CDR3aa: CAWSVGRNTEAFF; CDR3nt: TGTGCCTGGAGTGTGGGACGGAACACTGAAGCTTTCTTT
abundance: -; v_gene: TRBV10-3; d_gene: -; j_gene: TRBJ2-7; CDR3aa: CATRENRGGSYEQYF; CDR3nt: TGTGCCACCAGAGAAAACAGGGGGGGCTCCTACGAGCAGTACTTC
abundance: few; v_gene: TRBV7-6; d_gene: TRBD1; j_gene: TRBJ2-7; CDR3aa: CASSLDRGQQYF; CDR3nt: TGTGCCAGCAGCTTGGACAGGGGACAGCAGTACTTC
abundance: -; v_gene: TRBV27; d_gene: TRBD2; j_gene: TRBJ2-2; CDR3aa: CASSLVSGRKSGELFF; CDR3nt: TGTGCCAGCAGTTTGGTTAGCGGGAGGAAATCGGGGGAGCTGTTTTTT
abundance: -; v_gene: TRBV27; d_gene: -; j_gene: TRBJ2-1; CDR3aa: CASSGGFNEQFF; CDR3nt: TGTGCCAGCTCGGGTGGTTTTAATGAGCAGTTCTTC
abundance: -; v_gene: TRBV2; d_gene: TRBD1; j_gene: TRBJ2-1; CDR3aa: CASSWDRDNEQFF; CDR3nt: TGTGCCAGCAGTTGGGACAGGGACAATGAGCAGTTCTTC
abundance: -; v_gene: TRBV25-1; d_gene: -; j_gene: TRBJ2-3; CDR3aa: CASQGWFSADTQYF; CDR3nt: TGTGCCAGCCAGGGGTGGTTTTCCGCAGATACGCAGTATTTT